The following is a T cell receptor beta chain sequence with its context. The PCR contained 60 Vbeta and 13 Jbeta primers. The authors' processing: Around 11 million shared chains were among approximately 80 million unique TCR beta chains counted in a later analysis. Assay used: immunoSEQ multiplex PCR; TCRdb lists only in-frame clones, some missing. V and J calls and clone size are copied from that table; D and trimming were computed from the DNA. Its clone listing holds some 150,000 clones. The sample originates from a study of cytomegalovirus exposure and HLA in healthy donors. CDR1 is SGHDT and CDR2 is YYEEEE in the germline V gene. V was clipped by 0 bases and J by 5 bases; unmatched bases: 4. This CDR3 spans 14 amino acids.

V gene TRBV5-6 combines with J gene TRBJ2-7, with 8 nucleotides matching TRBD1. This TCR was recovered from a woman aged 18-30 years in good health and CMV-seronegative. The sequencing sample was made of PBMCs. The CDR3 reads CASSLEDRVDEQYF. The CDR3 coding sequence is TGTGCCAGCAGCTTGGAGGACAGGGTCGACGAGCAGTACTTC.